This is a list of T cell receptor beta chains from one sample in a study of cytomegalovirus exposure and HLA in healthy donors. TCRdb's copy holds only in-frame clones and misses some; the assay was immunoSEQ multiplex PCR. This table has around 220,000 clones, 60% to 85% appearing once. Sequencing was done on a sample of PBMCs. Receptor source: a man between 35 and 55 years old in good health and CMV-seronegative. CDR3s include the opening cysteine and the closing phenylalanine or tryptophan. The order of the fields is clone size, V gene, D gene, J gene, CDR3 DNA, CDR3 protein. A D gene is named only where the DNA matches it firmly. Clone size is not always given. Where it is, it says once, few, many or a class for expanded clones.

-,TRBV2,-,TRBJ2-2,TGTGCCACCAAAGGGCATAGCGTGACCGGGGAGCTGTTTTTT,CATKGHSVTGELFF
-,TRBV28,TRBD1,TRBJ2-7,TGTGCCAGCGGGGACAGGGGATACTCCTACGAGCAGTACTTC,CASGDRGYSYEQYF
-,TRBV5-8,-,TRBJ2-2,TGTGCCAGCAGCTTTGGAGGGGCGGGGACCGGGGAGCTGTTTTTT,CASSFGGAGTGELFF
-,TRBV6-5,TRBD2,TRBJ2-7,TGTGCCAGCAGTTACGGTGGCGGGGGGGCAAGCGAGCAGTACTTC,CASSYGGGGASEQYF
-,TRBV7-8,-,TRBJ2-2,TGTGCCAGCATCCAAAGACGGGAAGGAACCGGGGAGCTGTTTTTT,CASIQRREGTGELFF
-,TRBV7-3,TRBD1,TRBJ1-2,TGTGCCAGCAGCCCCGGGACAGGATCAAACTATGGCTACACCTTC,CASSPGTGSNYGYTF
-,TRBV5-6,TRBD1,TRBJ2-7,TGTGCCAGCAGCGCCGGGACAGGCACCTACGAGCAGTACTTC,CASSAGTGTYEQYF
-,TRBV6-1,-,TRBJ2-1,TGTGCCAGCAGGGCACTAAGCTACAATGAGCAGTTCTTC,CASRALSYNEQFF
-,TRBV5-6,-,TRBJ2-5,TGTGCCAGCAGCTTGCAGGGTGGGGAGACCCAGTACTTC,CASSLQGGETQYF
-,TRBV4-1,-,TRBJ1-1,TGCGCCAGCAGCCGCAGGGTAGGCACTGAAGCTTTCTTT,CASSRRVGTEAFF
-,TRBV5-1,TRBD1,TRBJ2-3,TGCGCCAGCAGCCCAGGACAGGGACTGAGCACAGATACGCAGTATTTT,CASSPGQGLSTDTQYF
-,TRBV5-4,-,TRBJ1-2,TGTGCCAGCAGCTTACGGGGAAACTATGGCTACACCTTC,CASSLRGNYGYTF
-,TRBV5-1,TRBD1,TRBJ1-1,TGCGCCAGCAGCGCGGGACAGTATGAGACTGAAGCTTTCTTT,CASSAGQYETEAFF
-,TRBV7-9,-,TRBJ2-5,TGTGCCAGCAGCTTAGCGGTGACCGGGAACCAAGAGACCCAGTACTTC,CASSLAVTGNQETQYF
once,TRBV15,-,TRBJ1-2,TGTGCCACCAGCGGTTTCTCGGGCGGGGATGGCGGCTACACCTTC,CATSGFSGGDGGYTF
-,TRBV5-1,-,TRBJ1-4,TGCGCCAGCAGCCTTATGGGCGAGACTAATGAAAAACTGTTTTTT,CASSLMGETNEKLFF
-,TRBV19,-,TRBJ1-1,TGTGCCAGTAGTATAGCCTCGGGGGATACTGAAGCTTTCTTT,CASSIASGDTEAFF
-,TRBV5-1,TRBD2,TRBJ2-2,TGCGCCAGCAGCTTGTTAGCGGGGGACCCCACCGGGGAGCTGTTTTTT,CASSLLAGDPTGELFF
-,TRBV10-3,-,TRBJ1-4,TGTGCCATCAGTGAGAGCGGCCCAAATGAAAAACTGTTTTTT,CAISESGPNEKLFF
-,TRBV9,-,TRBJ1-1,TGTGCCAGCAGCGTCGGGAGCAACACTGAAGCTTTCTTT,CASSVGSNTEAFF
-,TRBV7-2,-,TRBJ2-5,TGTGCCAGCAGCGGGGACTGGACGGGGACCCAGTACTTC,CASSGDWTGTQYF
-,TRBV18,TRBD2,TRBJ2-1,TGTGCCAGCTCACCCCCACTTGGACTAGCGGGAGCAGTTGAGCAGTTCTTC,CASSPPLGLAGAVEQFF
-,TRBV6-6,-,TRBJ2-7,TGTGCCAGCAGACAGGGACCCTACGAGCAGTACTTC,CASRQGPYEQYF
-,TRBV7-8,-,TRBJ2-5,TGTGCCAGCAGCTCTGGCTCGGACTGGCGGGAGACCCAGTACTTC,CASSSGSDWRETQYF
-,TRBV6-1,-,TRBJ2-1,TGTGCCAGCATTGATACGACAGGCCCGGATGAGCAGTTCTTC,CASIDTTGPDEQFF
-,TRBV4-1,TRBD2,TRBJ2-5,TGCGCCAGCAGCCAAGAAACTAGCGAAGAGACCCAGTACTTC,CASSQETSEETQYF
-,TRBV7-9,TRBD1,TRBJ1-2,TGTGCCAGCAGACGATCCCAGGGGGTAGGTGGCTACACCTTC,CASRRSQGVGGYTF
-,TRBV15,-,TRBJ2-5,TGTGCCACCAGCAGAGTCCGGAGGTACCAAGAGACCCAGTACTTC,CATSRVRRYQETQYF
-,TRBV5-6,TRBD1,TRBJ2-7,TGTGCCAGCAGCTTAAGGCGTCCGGACAGGAGGTATTACGAGCAGTACTTC,CASSLRRPDRRYYEQYF
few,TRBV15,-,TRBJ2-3,TGTGCCACCAGAAAGTCGGCAGATACGCAGTATTTT,CATRKSADTQYF
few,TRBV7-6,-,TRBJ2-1,TGTGCCAGCAGCTCGCTGGCGGGTTCCTACAATGAGCAGTTCTTC,CASSSLAGSYNEQFF
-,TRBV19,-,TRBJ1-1,TGTGCCAGTAGTATTGGCATCTCGAACACTGAAGCTTTCTTT,CASSIGISNTEAFF
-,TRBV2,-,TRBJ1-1,TGTGCCAGCAGAGGACCAGGGAAGAGTTCAGCTTTCTTT,CASRGPGKSSAFF
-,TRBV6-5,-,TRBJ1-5,TGTGCCAGCAGCGTCCTGGGCAGGGATCAGCCCCAGCATTTT,CASSVLGRDQPQHF
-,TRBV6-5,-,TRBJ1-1,TGTGCCAGCAGCCCCGACAGCTACTTGGGCACTGAAGCTTTCTTT,CASSPDSYLGTEAFF
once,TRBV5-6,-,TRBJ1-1,TGTGCCAGCAGCTTGGGGAGCACTGAAGCTTTCTTT,CASSLGSTEAFF
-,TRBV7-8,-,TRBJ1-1,TGTGCCAGCAGCTTAGCAGTCCAGAGGGAAGCTTTCTTT,CASSLAVQREAFF
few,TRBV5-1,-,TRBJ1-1,TGCGCCAGCACCCCCGCAGGACTCGCTGAAGCTTTCTTT,CASTPAGLAEAFF
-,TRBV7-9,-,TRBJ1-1,TGTGCCAGCAGCTTAGGGGAGGTGGGCACTGAAGCTTTCTTT,CASSLGEVGTEAFF
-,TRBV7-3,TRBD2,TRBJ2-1,TGTGCCAGCAGCTTAGGATTGAGCGGGAGAAAAGACAATGAGCAGTTCTTC,CASSLGLSGRKDNEQFF
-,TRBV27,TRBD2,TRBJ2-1,TGTGCCAGCAGTCCGGGGACTAGCGGATACAATGAGCAGTTCTTC,CASSPGTSGYNEQFF
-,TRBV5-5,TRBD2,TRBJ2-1,TGTGCCAGCAGCTTGGGACTAGCGGAGTACAATGAGCAGTTCTTC,CASSLGLAEYNEQFF
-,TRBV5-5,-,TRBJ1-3,TGTGCCAGCAGCTTGGGGCCCTCTGGAAACACCATATATTTT,CASSLGPSGNTIYF
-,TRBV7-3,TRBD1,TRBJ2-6,TGTGCCAGCAGCGGGGGACAGCTCTCTGGGGCCAACGTCCTGACTTTC,CASSGGQLSGANVLTF
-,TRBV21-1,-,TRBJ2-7,TGTGCCAGCAGCAATCCGGGACACCGAACCCCCACCTACGAGCAGTACTTC,CASSNPGHRTPTYEQYF
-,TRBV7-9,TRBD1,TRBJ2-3,TGTGCCAGCAGCCTAGACAGGGTAGAAGATACGCAGTATTTT,CASSLDRVEDTQYF
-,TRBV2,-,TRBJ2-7,TGTGCCAGCAGGGGAAGGCAGGGGTGGCTCGACGAGCAGTACTTC,CASRGRQGWLDEQYF
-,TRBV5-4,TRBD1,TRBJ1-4,TGTGCCAGCAGTTTCTCAGGGGGTTTAAATGAAAAACTGTTTTTT,CASSFSGGLNEKLFF
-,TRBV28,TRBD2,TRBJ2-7,TGTGCCAGCAGTCTGGGACTAGCGGGGTACGAGCAGTACTTC,CASSLGLAGYEQYF
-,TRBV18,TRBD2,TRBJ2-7,TGTGCCAGCTCATTGGGACTAGCGGGAAATTACGAGCAGTACTTC,CASSLGLAGNYEQYF
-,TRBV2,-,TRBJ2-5,TGTGCCAGCAGCGGACAGAGTCGTTGGACCCAGTACTTC,CASSGQSRWTQYF
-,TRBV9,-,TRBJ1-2,TGTGCCAGCAGCGTAGGGGGGAGGGGGACCCCGTCCGGCTACACCTTC,CASSVGGRGTPSGYTF
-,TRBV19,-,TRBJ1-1,TGTGCCAGTCATACCCCGGGGCGGGGAAGATTTGGGGGCACTGAAGCTTTCTTT,CASHTPGRGRFGGTEAFF
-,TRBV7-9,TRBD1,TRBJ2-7,TGTGCCAGCAGCCCCCGACAGGGGCGGACCTACGAGCAGTACTTC,CASSPRQGRTYEQYF
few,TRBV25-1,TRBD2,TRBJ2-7,TGTGCCAGCAGTGTAGCGGGGGGTACTCCTGCCGAGCAGTACTTC,CASSVAGGTPAEQYF
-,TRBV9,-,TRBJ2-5,TGTGCCAGCAGCCCCTGGAGGGGAGGAGAGACCCAGTACTTC,CASSPWRGGETQYF
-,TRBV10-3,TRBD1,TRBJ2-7,TGTGCCATCGGACCCGGGACAGGGTTTGGCGAGCAGTACTTC,CAIGPGTGFGEQYF
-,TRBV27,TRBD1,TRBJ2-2,TGTGCCAGCAGTTTATATGACAGGGTGGACACCGGGGAGCTGTTTTTT,CASSLYDRVDTGELFF
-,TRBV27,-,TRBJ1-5,TGTGCCAGCAGGGGTTGGAGGCCCCAGCATTTT,CASRGWRPQHF